Listed here are 9 T cell receptor beta chains from one sample, sequenced in a study of OX40 agonist ivuxolimab in advanced cancers. Using immunoSEQ multiplex PCR, the repertoire was profiled, and TCRdb retains in-frame clones only, with some absent. This sample yields more than 15,000 clones, of which more than 85% are seen a single time; roughly 23% belongs to the top ten. Sequencing was performed on CD4+ or CD8+ T cells sorted from blood, taken in a trial of the OX40 agonist ivuxolimab. Receptors were obtained from an adult with an advanced solid tumor such as melanoma, head and neck, liver or kidney cancer.

This rearrangement joins TRBV7-5 to TRBJ2-7. TRBV7-5 has pseudogene status. The CDR3 totals 16 residues. For the CDR3, the DNA is TGTGCCAGAAGCTTTGGGAAAGCTCCTTCCTCCTACGAGCAGTACTTC. Its translation is CARSFGKAPSSYEQYF.

The V and J genes are TRBV9 and TRBJ2-2; a possible D gene is TRBD2 (5 bases). The V end lost 6 bases, the J end lost 6 bases, and 12 bases lay between the germline ends. The CDR3 is 13 amino acids. CDR1 SGDLS and CDR2 YYNGEE come from the germline V gene. In nucleotides, the CDR3 is TGTGCCAGCATGTCCGAGGGCGCCGGGGAGCTGTTTTTT. Its protein product is CASMSEGAGELFF.

The chain joins TRBV2 to TRBJ2-3; either TRBD1 or TRBD2 may supply D (6 bases each). CDR1 SNHLY and CDR2 FYNNEI come from the germline V gene. This CDR3 has 14 residues. Trimming removed 9 bases from V and 5 bases from J, with 18 bases in between. The CDR3 nucleotides are TGTGCCAGGTTTTCGGGGGCGCCGCGAGATACGCAGTATTTT. Its translation: CARFSGAPRDTQYF.

This clone showed up just a few times. The chain combines TRBV2 with TRBJ2-7; D ambiguous. V lost 4 bases and J 0 bases, leaving 7 bases between the germline ends. The CDR3 sequence is 13 residues long. Germline values: CDR1 SNHLY, CDR2 FYNNEI. In DNA, the CDR3 is TGTGCCAGCAGTGTCGGCAACTCCTACGAGCAGTACTTC. Translated: CASSVGNSYEQYF.

The V call is TRBV19, the J call TRBJ2-7, with D perhaps TRBD1 (6 bases). Per germline, CDR1 LNHDA and CDR2 SQIVND (reference sequence). This CDR3 has 14 amino acids. V lost 2 bases, J lost 3 bases, and 11 bases lay in between. The CDR3 DNA follows: TGTGCCAGTAGTATATCCGGACAGAGCTACGAGCAGTACTTC. It yields the protein CASSISGQSYEQYF.

The CDR3 nucleotides read TGCGCCAGCAGCCCATACAGGTCCCTAACGAGCGGCTACACCTTC. As protein: CASSPYRSLTSGYTF. The V gene is TRBV4-1, the J gene TRBJ1-2; tentatively, D is TRBD1 (5 bases). The CDR3 sequence is 15 residues long. The germline V gene encodes CDR1 MGHRA and CDR2 YSYEKL. Between the trimmed V and J ends, which lost 4 bases and 8 bases, there was a span of 20 bases.

The chain has TRBV19 and TRBJ2-5; D is perhaps TRBD1 (6 bases). Trimming cost V 5 bases and J 4 bases, with 14 bases left between them. Germline V lookup: CDR1 LNHDA, CDR2 SQIVND (reference sequence). This CDR3 comprises 14 residues. The CDR3 sequence: CASSPWTERETQYF. The CDR3, as DNA: TGTGCCAGTAGTCCCTGGACAGAAAGAGAGACCCAGTACTTC.

The chain links TRBV9 to TRBJ1-4; TRBD1 matches at 10 bases. V shed 1 base, J shed 5 bases, and the junction held 5 bases outside the gene matches. The CDR3 is 16 residues long. CDR1 and CDR2 (germline): SGDLS, YYNGEE. The CDR3 DNA reads as TGTGCCAGCAGCGTATACCCGGGACAGGGGAATGAAAAACTGTTTTTT. Translated, it gives CASSVYPGQGNEKLFF.

The chain joins TRBV9 to TRBJ2-5; no clear D gene. The germline V gene has CDR1 SGDLS and CDR2 YYNGEE. Deletions cut 1 base from V and 0 bases from J, with 7 bases between. The CDR3 totals 14 residues. CDR3 sequence: CASSVKEYQETQYF. The CDR3 coding sequence is TGTGCCAGCAGCGTAAAGGAGTACCAAGAGACCCAGTACTTC.